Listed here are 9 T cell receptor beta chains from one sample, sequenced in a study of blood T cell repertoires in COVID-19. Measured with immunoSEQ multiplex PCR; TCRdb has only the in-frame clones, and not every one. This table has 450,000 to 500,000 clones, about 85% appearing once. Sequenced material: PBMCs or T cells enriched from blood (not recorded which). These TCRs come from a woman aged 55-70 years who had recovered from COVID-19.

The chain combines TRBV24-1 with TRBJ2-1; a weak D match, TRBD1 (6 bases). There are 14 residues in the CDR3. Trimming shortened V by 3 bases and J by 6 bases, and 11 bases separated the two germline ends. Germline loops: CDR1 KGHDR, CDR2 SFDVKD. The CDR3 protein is CATSDPTGFNEQFF. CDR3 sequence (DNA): TGTGCCACCAGTGATCCTACAGGGTTCAATGAGCAGTTCTTC.

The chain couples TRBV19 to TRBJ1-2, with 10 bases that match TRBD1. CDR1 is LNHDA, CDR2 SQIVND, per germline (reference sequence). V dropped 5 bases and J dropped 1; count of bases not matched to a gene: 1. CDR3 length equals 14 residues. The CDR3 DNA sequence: TGTGCCAGTAGTTGGGACAGGGGTAACTATGGCTACACCTTC. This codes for CASSWDRGNYGYTF. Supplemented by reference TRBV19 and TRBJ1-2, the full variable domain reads DGGITQSPKYLFRKEGQNVTLSCEQNLNHDAMYWYRQDPGQGLRLIYYSQIVNDFQKGDIAEGYSVSREKKESFPLTVTSAQKNPTAFYLCASSWDRGNYGYTFGSGTRLTVV.

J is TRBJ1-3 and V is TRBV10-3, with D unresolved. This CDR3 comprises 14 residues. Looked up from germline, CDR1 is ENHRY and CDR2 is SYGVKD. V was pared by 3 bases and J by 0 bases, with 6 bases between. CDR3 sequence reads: CAISDRPSGNTIYF. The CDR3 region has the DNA TGTGCCATCAGTGACAGGCCCTCTGGAAACACCATATATTTT.

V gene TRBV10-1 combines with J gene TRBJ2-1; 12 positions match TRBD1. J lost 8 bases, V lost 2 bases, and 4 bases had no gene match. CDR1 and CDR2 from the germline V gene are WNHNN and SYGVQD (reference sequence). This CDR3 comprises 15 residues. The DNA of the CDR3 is TGCGCCAGCAGTGAGACGGGACAGGGGGCCTATGAGCAGTTCTTC. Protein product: CASSETGQGAYEQFF.

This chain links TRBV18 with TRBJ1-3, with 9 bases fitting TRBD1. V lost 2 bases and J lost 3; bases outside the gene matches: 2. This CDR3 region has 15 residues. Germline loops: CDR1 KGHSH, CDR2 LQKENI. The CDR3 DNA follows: TGTGCCAGCTCACCAGGACAGGGGTTTGGAAACACCATATATTTT. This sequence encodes CASSPGQGFGNTIYF.

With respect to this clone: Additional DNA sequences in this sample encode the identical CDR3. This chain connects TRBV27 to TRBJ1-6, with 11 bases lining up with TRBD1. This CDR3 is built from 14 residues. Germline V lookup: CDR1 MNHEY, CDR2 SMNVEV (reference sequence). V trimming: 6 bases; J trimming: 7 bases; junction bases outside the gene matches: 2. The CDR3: CASSRDRGNSPLHF. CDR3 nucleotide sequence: TGTGCCAGCAGCCGGGACAGGGGGAATTCACCCCTCCACTTT.

The CDR3 DNA sequence: TGTGCCAGCAGTGCCCGGACAGGGAGGAACTATGGCTACACCTTC. Amino acid sequence: CASSARTGRNYGYTF. The J gene is TRBJ1-2, the V gene TRBV6-4; 8 bases align to TRBD1. The V and J ends lost 4 bases and 2 bases, in that order; junction bases with no gene match: 6. The germline gives CDR1 MRHNA, CDR2 SNTAGT. The CDR3 runs 15 residues.

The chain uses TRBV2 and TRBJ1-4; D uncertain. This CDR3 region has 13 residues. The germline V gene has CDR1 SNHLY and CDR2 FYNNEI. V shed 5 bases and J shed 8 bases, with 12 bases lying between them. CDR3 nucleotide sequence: TGTGCCAGCAGTATTTATTACGGGGAAAAACTGTTTTTT. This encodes CASSIYYGEKLFF.

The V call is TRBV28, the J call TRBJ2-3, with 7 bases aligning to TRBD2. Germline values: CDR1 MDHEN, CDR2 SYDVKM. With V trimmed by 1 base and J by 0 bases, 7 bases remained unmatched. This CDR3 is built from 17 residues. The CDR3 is CASSLYLPSGSTDTQYF. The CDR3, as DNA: TGTGCCAGCAGTTTATATCTACCTAGCGGCAGCACAGATACGCAGTATTTT.